Below are 21 T cell receptor beta chains sequenced from a single sample in a study of blood T cell repertoires in COVID-19. Sequencing was performed with immunoSEQ multiplex PCR; in TCRdb, only in-frame clones are kept and a portion is missing. The sample shows 200,000 to 300,000 clones, roughly 82% of them seen only once. The sequenced sample was peripheral blood. The source of these receptors is a man aged 35-49 years who had recovered from COVID-19.

The chain links TRBV10-3 to TRBJ2-7; TRBD1 matches at 7 bases. V shed 10 bases, J shed 1 base, and the junction held 7 bases outside the gene matches. Germline V lookup: CDR1 ENHRY, CDR2 SYGVKD. The CDR3 covers 13 residues. DNA for the CDR3: TGTGCCACCGCCGCAGGGGGATCCTACGAGCAGTACTTC. This translates into CATAAGGSYEQYF.

J is TRBJ2-7 and V is TRBV5-1, with D hard to call. Germline CDR1 and CDR2: SGHRS and YFSETQ. V lost 5 bases to trimming and J lost 0 bases, with 12 bases between them. The CDR3 totals 14 residues. CDR3 nucleotides: TGCGCCAGCAGAGTAAGTTCTAGCTCCTACGAGCAGTACTTC. Its protein is CASRVSSSSYEQYF.

This clone was seen only a few times. The chain links TRBV11-3 to TRBJ1-1; tentative D call: TRBD1 (5 bases). The CDR3 has 15 amino acids. Germline CDR1 SGHNT, CDR2 YENEEA. Trimming took 4 bases from V and 1 from J, leaving 13 bases between them. CDR3 DNA: TGTGCCAGCAGCTCCCCGCGGGACGGGAACACTGAAGCTTTCTTT. It specifies CASSSPRDGNTEAFF. Filled out from reference TRBV11-3 and TRBJ1-1, the complete variable domain reads EAGVVQSPRYKIIEKKQPVAFWCNPISGHNTLYWYLQNLGQGPELLIRYENEEAVDDSQLPKDRFSAERLKGVDSTLKIQPAELGDSAVYLCASSSPRDGNTEAFFGQGTRLTVV.

This clone was detected only a few times. The chain carries TRBV24-1 and TRBJ1-5, with D unclear. Germline CDR1 is KGHDR and CDR2 is SFDVKD. This CDR3 is 15 amino acids long. V dropped 0 bases and J dropped 4 bases, with 9 bases sitting between them. This CDR3 is CATSDLETRNQPQHF. DNA for the CDR3: TGTGCCACCAGTGATTTGGAGACAAGAAATCAGCCCCAGCATTTT.

V is TRBV4-1 and J is TRBJ2-3; D might be TRBD2 (6 bases). V lost 3 bases, J lost 0 bases, and 16 bases lay in between. This CDR3 has 17 amino acids. Germline values: CDR1 MGHRA, CDR2 YSYEKL. The CDR3 sequence is CASSHGQAGYSTDTQYF. For the CDR3, the DNA is TGCGCCAGCAGCCATGGCCAAGCGGGTTATAGCACAGATACGCAGTATTTT.

This chain links TRBV30 with TRBJ2-3; 8 bases align to TRBD2. CDR3 length: 15 amino acids. The junction had 6 bases not matched to a gene; V was cut back by 2 bases and J by 2 bases. The germline gives CDR1 GTSNPN, CDR2 SVGIG (reference sequence). CDR3 in amino acids: CAWSITSGPTDTQYF. CDR3 DNA: TGTGCCTGGAGTATCACTAGCGGACCCACAGATACGCAGTATTTT.

The chain joins TRBV18 to TRBJ2-7, with 9 nucleotides matching TRBD2. Germline V gives CDR1 KGHSH, CDR2 LQKENI. With V trimmed by 3 bases and J by 3 bases, 6 bases remained unmatched. This CDR3 contains 15 residues. The CDR3: CASSPEASGIYEQYF. The CDR3 DNA follows: TGTGCCAGCTCACCCGAGGCTAGCGGGATCTACGAGCAGTACTTC.

The CDR3 is CASSLSGRASEQFF. The DNA of the CDR3 is TGTGCCAGCAGCCTAAGCGGGAGGGCCAGTGAGCAGTTCTTC. This rearrangement joins TRBV11-2 to TRBJ2-1, with 10 bases that match TRBD2. From germline, CDR1 is SGHAT and CDR2 FQNNGV. J was trimmed by 9 bases and V by 5 bases; bases with no gene match: 7. The CDR3 contains 14 residues.

This chain connects TRBV2 to TRBJ1-2, with TRBD1 identical over 9 bases. The J segment lost 4 bases and the V segment lost 7 bases, leaving 19 bases of the junction unmatched. The CDR3 is 18 residues long. Germline V gene lookup returns CDR1 SNHLY and CDR2 FYNNEI. The CDR3 region has the DNA TGTGCCAGCATAAAGGGAGCGGGACAGGGTTCGCTCGGCTATGGCTACACCTTC. Translation gives CASIKGAGQGSLGYGYTF. Looking up the rest from reference TRBV2 and TRBJ1-2 gives the full variable domain: EPEVTQTPSHQVTQMGQEVILRCVPISNHLYFYWYRQILGQKVEFLVSFYNNEISEKSEIFDDQFSVERPDGSNFTLKIRSTKLEDSAMYFCASIKGAGQGSLGYGYTFGSGTRLTVV.

About this clone itself: Distinct nucleotide sequences in the sample also encode this CDR3. J is TRBJ1-2 and V is TRBV19; D is possibly TRBD1 (5 bases). Germline lookup yields CDR1 LNHDA and CDR2 SQIVND (reference sequence). This CDR3 is built from 13 residues. With 1 base removed from V and 5 bases from J, the gap between germline ends came to 8 bases. CDR3 nucleotides: TGTGCCAGTAGTATAGGCCGGGGGTATGGCTACACCTTC. It translates to CASSIGRGYGYTF.

This chain connects TRBV7-9 to TRBJ1-2; D call uncertain. CDR3 length: 18 amino acids. Germline V gene lookup returns CDR1 SEHNR and CDR2 FQNEAQ (reference sequence). Trimming took off 1 base at V and 1 base at J, with 19 bases between the two ends. This CDR3 reads CASSLESGSTLFNYGYTF. For the CDR3, the DNA is TGTGCCAGCAGCTTAGAGAGCGGGAGTACCCTATTTAACTATGGCTACACCTTC.

The chain recombines TRBV5-4 with TRBJ1-4; TRBD1 matches 7 bases. Germline trimming cut 0 bases from V and 8 bases from J; bases unmatched to any gene: 10. There are 16 residues in the CDR3. CDR1 SGHNT and CDR2 YYREEE come from the germline V gene (reference sequence). CDR3 sequence (DNA): TGTGCCAGCAGCTTGGGTTCGGGGACAGCCTTAGAAAAACTGTTTTTT. Amino acid sequence: CASSLGSGTALEKLFF.

The chain couples TRBV9 to TRBJ2-7, with 7 bases lining up with TRBD1. Germline CDR1 and CDR2: SGDLS and YYNGEE. V lost 0 bases, J lost 2 bases, and 5 bases stayed unmatched. This CDR3 is built from 15 residues. CDR3 region: CASSVDLGQTYEQYF. For the CDR3, the DNA is TGTGCCAGCAGCGTAGACCTGGGACAGACCTACGAGCAGTACTTC.

This chain links TRBV7-9 with TRBJ2-3, with TRBD2 matching over 8 bases. V dropped 6 bases and J dropped 0; count of bases not matched to a gene: 14. In germline, CDR1 is SEHNR, CDR2 FQNEAQ (reference sequence). The CDR3 totals 18 residues. For the CDR3, the DNA is TGTGCCAGCAGACCCCGGGTATCGGCGGGGGGAAGCACAGATACGCAGTATTTT. This sequence encodes CASRPRVSAGGSTDTQYF.

This clone was observed a few times. V and J are TRBV3-1 (or the pseudogene TRBV3-2) and TRBJ2-7; 10 bases are a match to TRBD2. Trimming removed 2 bases from V and 4 bases from J; junction bases left unmatched: 11. This CDR3 contains 17 residues. The germline V gene encodes CDR1 LGHDT and CDR2 YNNKEL (reference sequence). CDR3 residues: CASSQTPWSSGSYEQYF. As DNA, the CDR3 is TGTGCCAGCAGCCAAACACCCTGGTCTAGCGGGAGTTACGAGCAGTACTTC.

The rearrangement links TRBV30 to TRBJ1-5; D is unclear. The CDR3 loop spans 14 amino acids. V was trimmed by 2 bases and J by 3 bases, leaving 11 bases between them. Per the germline V gene, CDR1 is GTSNPN and CDR2 is SVGIG (reference sequence). The DNA of the CDR3 is TGTGCCTGGAGTTCGCGGTTAAACAATCAGCCCCAGCATTTT. Translated, it gives CAWSSRLNNQPQHF.

Turning to this clone: Compared with germline, one end of the junction differs, possibly owing to a read error. The genes are TRBV7-9 and TRBJ2-1; D unresolved. This CDR3 contains 11 residues. From germline, CDR1 is SEHNR and CDR2 FQNEAQ (reference sequence). CDR3 nucleotides: TGTGCCAGCAGCTTCTACCATGAGCAGTTCTTC. Its translation: CASSFYHEQFF.

This sequence joins TRBV6-4 and TRBJ2-1, with D perhaps TRBD1 (6 bases). V lost 6 bases and J 8 bases, leaving 17 bases between the germline ends. Germline V gene lookup returns CDR1 MRHNA and CDR2 SNTAGT. This CDR3 has 14 residues. The CDR3 DNA follows: TGTGCCAGCAGAAAACAGGGATGGGGCGATGAGCAGTTCTTC. This codes for CASRKQGWGDEQFF.

The chain uses TRBV12-3 or TRBV12-4 and TRBJ1-5; the D gene is possibly TRBD1 (6 bases). V was clipped by 6 bases and J by 6 bases, with 9 bases between them. The CDR3 is 12 residues long. The CDR3 coding sequence is TGTGCCAGCAGCAGGACAGTTCAGCCCCAGCATTTT. It codes for CASSRTVQPQHF.

The chain carries TRBV9 and TRBJ2-2; D gene unclear. V was shortened by 6 bases and J by 2 bases, with 11 bases between the two germline ends. Germline lookup yields CDR1 SGDLS and CDR2 YYNGEE. CDR3 length: 14 amino acids. The CDR3 DNA follows: TGTGCCAGCAAGTTCAGCGCCAACACCGGGGAGCTGTTTTTT. The encoded protein is CASKFSANTGELFF.

The rearrangement links TRBV25-1 to TRBJ1-2; tentative D call: TRBD1 (6 bases). V was pared by 6 bases and J by 3 bases, with 8 bases between. The CDR3 spans 12 residues. The germline gives CDR1 MGHDK, CDR2 SYGVNS. The CDR3 sequence: CASRGGDYGYTF. The CDR3 coding sequence is TGTGCCAGCAGAGGGGGGGACTATGGCTACACCTTC.